Shown below are 25 T cell receptor beta chains from a single sample sequenced in a study of blood T cells in healthy people across ages. Through a sample-barcoded 5' primer and a J-beta primer mix, a second PCR was run for roughly 6 to 11 cycles. TCRdb called the 5' RACE reads again in MiXCR, with one record for every CDR3 protein. This table has around 800,000 distinct CDR3 sequences, around 24% appearing once. This sample also appeared in a second study, on T cells of mothers and their children.

Material: blood. These receptors all stem from a boy between 10 and 17 years old in good health.

This clonotype was seen only once. For the CDR3, the DNA is TGTTTTTCCCTCGACCCCCTCTCTGGAAACACCATATATTTT. Residues: CFSLDPLSGNTIYF. The V and J genes are TRBV10-3 and TRBJ1-3, with unresolved D. CDR1 ENHRY and CDR2 SYGVKD come from the germline V gene. The CDR3 runs to 14 residues.

The chain links TRBV7-2 to TRBJ2-1; D call uncertain. The CDR3 runs 15 residues. V gave up 5 bases and J gave up 8 bases, with 19 bases separating them. Germline V gene sequence: CDR1 SGHTA, CDR2 FQGNSA. The CDR3 region has the DNA TGTGCCAGCAGCCAACGGACCAACTCTTACTATGAGCAGTTCTTC. Amino acid sequence: CASSQRTNSYYEQFF. The variable domain in full, with the rest retrieved from reference TRBV7-2 and TRBJ2-1, is GAGVSQSPSNKVTEKGKDVELRCDPISGHTALYWYRQSLGQGLEFLIYFQGNSAPDKSGLPSDRFSAERTGGSVSTLTIQRTQQEDSAVYLCASSQRTNSYYEQFFGPGTRLTVL.

CDR3 DNA sequence: TGTGCCAGCAGCTTAGGGGGCTGGGGAAGGGAAAAACTGTTTTTT. Encoded protein: CASSLGGWGREKLFF. The chain has TRBV7-8 and TRBJ1-4; D is possibly TRBD1 (5 bases). The CDR3 totals 15 residues. With 1 base removed from V and 8 bases from J, the gap between germline ends came to 14 bases. The V gene's germline CDR1 is SGHVS and CDR2 FQNEAQ.

V is TRBV28 and J is TRBJ2-3; TRBD2 is a possible D gene (6 bases). Germline CDR1 is MDHEN and CDR2 is SYDVKM. The V and J ends lost 4 bases and 4 bases respectively, with 12 bases between them. The CDR3 contains 14 residues. CDR3 nucleotides: TGTGCCAGCAGTTGGGACTCTCAGGCAGATACGCAGTATTTT. Protein sequence: CASSWDSQADTQYF.

V gene TRBV10-3 combines with J gene TRBJ2-2; 9 bases match TRBD2. The CDR3 spans 15 residues. V gave up 6 bases and J gave up 4 bases; unmatched junction bases: 6. Germline V gene sequence: CDR1 ENHRY, CDR2 SYGVKD. CDR3 sequence: CAIRSSGGRTGELFF. DNA for the CDR3: TGTGCCATCAGGTCCAGCGGGGGGCGCACCGGGGAGCTGTTTTTT.

This clonotype was counted only a few times. The CDR3 protein is CASSEVYSPADTQYF. CDR3 sequence (DNA): TGTGCCAGCAGTGAAGTTTACTCCCCGGCAGATACGCAGTATTTT. The chain uses TRBV6-4 and TRBJ2-3; D ambiguous. Germline V gene data show CDR1 as MRHNA and CDR2 as SNTAGT. The CDR3 has 15 amino acids. V lost 3 bases and J lost 4, with 14 bases in between.

This chain connects TRBV12-3 or TRBV12-4 to TRBJ1-1; TRBD1 is a possible D gene (5 bases). The CDR3 runs 13 residues. Trimming removed 0 bases at V and 6 bases at J, with 8 bases between. The CDR3 bases are TGTGCCAGCAGTTTAGCCTTAGGGGCTGAAGCTTTCTTT. Its protein product is CASSLALGAEAFF.

This chain connects TRBV7-6 to TRBJ1-4; D unclear. This CDR3 contains 16 residues. The V end was cut by 0 bases, the J end by 2 bases, with 10 bases between. The germline V gene has CDR1 SGHVS and CDR2 FNYEAQ. The CDR3 region has the DNA TGTGCCAGCAGCTTAGCGGGGTTGGATACTAATGAAAAACTGTTTTTT. Protein sequence: CASSLAGLDTNEKLFF. The full variable domain, its missing parts supplied by reference TRBV7-6 and TRBJ1-4, is GAGVSQSPRYKVTKRGQDVALRCDPISGHVSLYWYRQALGQGPEFLTYFNYEAQQDKSGLPNDRFSAERPEGSISTLTIQRTEQRDSAMYRCASSLAGLDTNEKLFFGSGTQLSVL.

A word on this clonotype: Relative to the germline gene, one junction end is altered; a read error may explain this. This chain joins TRBV5-1 and TRBJ1-4, with 7 bases fitting TRBD1. This CDR3 is 16 amino acids long. Per the germline V gene, CDR1 is SGHRS and CDR2 is YFSETQ. In DNA form, the CDR3 reads TGCGCCGGCAGCCCCACAGGGGACTCAGCTAATGAAAAACTGTTTTTT. This gives the protein CAGSPTGDSANEKLFF.

This clonotype was recorded only once. The chain is built from TRBV29-1 and TRBJ2-7, with 10 nucleotides matching TRBD1. The ends lost 7 bases at V and 4 bases at J; junction bases unmatched: 10. The CDR3 length is 14 residues. Germline loops: CDR1 SQVTM, CDR2 ANQGSEA. CDR3 region: CSAQTTGGLYEQYF. The CDR3 DNA sequence: TGCAGCGCACAGACGACAGGGGGCTTGTACGAGCAGTACTTC.

A few counts support this clonotype. The genes are TRBV6-5 and TRBJ1-1; 7 nucleotides match TRBD1. The CDR3 is made up of 14 amino acids. Germline-derived CDR1 and CDR2 are MNHEY and SVGAGI. The junction had 6 bases not matched to a gene; V was cut back by 2 bases and J by 6 bases. CDR3: CASSYRGRGSEAFF. The CDR3 DNA is TGTGCCAGCAGTTACAGGGGGCGCGGGTCTGAAGCTTTCTTT.

This clonotype has more than one count but fewer than ten. The CDR3 here is CASSLGRGGHGTDTQYF. CDR3 in DNA: TGTGCCAGCAGTTTGGGCCGGGGGGGCCACGGCACAGATACGCAGTATTTT. This chain joins TRBV12-3 or TRBV12-4 and TRBJ2-3; the match to TRBD2 covers 8 bases. Trimming removed 3 bases from V and 1 base from J; junction bases left unmatched: 9. There are 17 residues in the CDR3.

This clonotype was counted at least ten times. The chain carries TRBV12-3 or TRBV12-4 and TRBJ2-3; TRBD2 aligns across 8 bases. This CDR3 is built from 16 residues. V lost 7 bases and J lost 4; bases outside the gene matches: 13. As DNA, the CDR3 is TGTGCCAGCATGAGGGACGTGCGGGGGGCCTCAGATACGCAGTATTTT. As protein: CASMRDVRGASDTQYF.

The rearrangement uses TRBV24-1 and TRBJ1-2; maybe TRBD1 (6 bases). Trimming removed 3 bases at V and 4 bases at J, with 11 bases between. The germline V gene has CDR1 KGHDR and CDR2 SFDVKD. The CDR3 spans 14 residues. The CDR3 loop is CATSDPGTLYGYTF. CDR3 in DNA: TGTGCCACCAGTGATCCCGGGACACTCTATGGCTACACCTTC.

The chain is built from TRBV20-1 and TRBJ2-1; D unresolved. The CDR3 consists of 14 residues. V lost 1 base and J 4 bases, leaving 11 bases between the germline ends. Germline CDR1 and CDR2: DFQATT and SNEGSKA (reference sequence). The CDR3 DNA follows: TGCAGTGCTAGAGCCCCTATCCATTACAATGAGCAGTTCTTC. Protein sequence: CSARAPIHYNEQFF.

The rearrangement uses TRBV20-1 and TRBJ2-3; a possible D gene is TRBD2 (5 bases). Trimming pared 0 bases from V and 0 bases from J, leaving 13 bases between. Germline lookup yields CDR1 DFQATT and CDR2 SNEGSKA (reference sequence). The length of the CDR3 is 16 residues. CDR3 coding DNA: TGCAGTGCTAGAGATCTAGCTCGGCCTAGCACAGATACGCAGTATTTT. Its translation: CSARDLARPSTDTQYF.

In this sample, this clonotype turned up a few times. The chain recombines TRBV6-1 with TRBJ2-1; 10 nucleotides line up with TRBD2. Trimming took 8 bases from V and 5 from J; bases not matched to a gene: 9. This CDR3 is 15 amino acids long. Germline V gene data show CDR1 as MNHNS and CDR2 as SASEGT. CDR3 nucleotides: TGTGCCAGCCCTCGCCTAGCGGGGGCGAACAATGAGCAGTTCTTC. The encoded protein is CASPRLAGANNEQFF.

Only a few counts were recorded for this clonotype. The J gene is TRBJ1-2, the V gene TRBV7-3, with D hard to call. There are 8 residues in the CDR3. Trimming took off 8 bases at V and 10 bases at J, with 5 bases between the two ends. Per the germline V gene, CDR1 is SGHTA and CDR2 is FQGTGA. The CDR3 here is CASPDYTF. CDR3 DNA sequence: TGTGCCAGCCCAGACTACACCTTC.

The chain employs TRBV2 and TRBJ1-6; tentatively, D is TRBD1 (5 bases). The V and J ends lost 2 bases and 7 bases respectively, with 9 bases between them. The CDR3 has 14 amino acids. Germline V gives CDR1 SNHLY, CDR2 FYNNEI. The CDR3 DNA reads as TGTGCCAGCAGTGAACAGGGTTTGAATTCACCCCTCCACTTT. It encodes CASSEQGLNSPLHF.

This clonotype was detected only a few times. The chain is built from TRBV12-3 or TRBV12-4 and TRBJ2-2, with 8 bases that match TRBD1. V gave up 6 bases and J gave up 4 bases; unmatched junction bases: 4. This CDR3 comprises 14 residues. The DNA of the CDR3 is TGTGCCAGCAGAGCCGGGACAGGCACCGGGGAGCTGTTTTTT. This codes for CASRAGTGTGELFF.

The chain combines TRBV7-9 with TRBJ1-1; the D gene is possibly TRBD1 (5 bases). This CDR3 is built from 14 residues. V shed 1 base and J shed 4 bases, with 10 bases lying between them. Germline V gene lookup returns CDR1 SEHNR and CDR2 FQNEAQ (reference sequence). The CDR3 DNA reads as TGTGCCAGCAGCTTAGGCAGGGAGGTCACTGAAGCTTTCTTT. Translating gives CASSLGREVTEAFF.

This clonotype was found a few times. The chain employs TRBV10-3 and TRBJ1-1; TRBD1 is a possible D gene (5 bases). The V gene's germline CDR1 is ENHRY and CDR2 SYGVKD. Trimming removed 4 bases from V and 1 base from J, with 7 bases in between. The CDR3 has 13 residues. CDR3 DNA: TGTGCCATCAGTGCAGGGAGGAACACTGAAGCTTTCTTT. Protein: CAISAGRNTEAFF.

The chain is built from TRBV7-9 and TRBJ2-5, with TRBD2 identical over 9 bases. TRBJ2-1 matches the DNA end more closely, so the J call is doubtful. Germline V gives CDR1 SEHNR, CDR2 FQNEAQ (reference sequence). CDR3 length equals 16 residues. The CDR3 DNA reads as TGTGCCAGCAGCCCTAAGAGCGGGGGGCCTTGCAATGAGCAGTTCTTC. This gives the protein CASSPKSGGPCNEQFF.

V gene TRBV4-1 combines with J gene TRBJ2-7, with TRBD1 matching 7 bases. CDR3 length equals 15 residues. Unmatched junction bases numbered 5, after V lost 0 bases and J lost 3 bases. CDR1 and CDR2 (germline): MGHRA, YSYEKL. This chain's CDR3 is CASSQDVPGGYEQYF. DNA for the CDR3: TGCGCCAGCAGCCAAGACGTACCAGGGGGCTACGAGCAGTACTTC.

This chain links TRBV5-1 with TRBJ2-5, with 7 bases lining up with TRBD1. The CDR3 spans 16 residues. J gave up 6 bases and V 2 bases, and 13 bases lay outside the gene matches. Germline V gene data show CDR1 as SGHRS and CDR2 as YFSETQ. The CDR3 sequence is CASSFNLATGSKTQYF. CDR3 DNA sequence: TGCGCCAGCAGCTTCAACCTGGCGACAGGGAGCAAGACCCAGTACTTC.